This T cell receptor beta chain was retrieved from a study of T cells in Graves' hyperthyroidism and ophthalmopathy. In this sample, this clonotype turned up a few times. This CDR3 has 14 amino acids. With V trimmed by 6 bases and J by 0 bases, 5 bases remained unmatched. CDR1 SNHLY and CDR2 FYNNEI come from the germline V gene. Researchers amplified the TCR beta CDR3 regions from RNA transcripts. A first-round RT-PCR of the TCR CDR3 used the HTBI primer set. MiXCR was run by TCRdb on the multiplex PCR reads, yielding one entry per CDR3 protein. The data show about 560,000 distinct CDR3 sequences, with over 15% seen just once and 18% held by the top ten.

This TCR came from a woman younger than 30 with Graves' hyperthyroidism. The V gene is TRBV2, the J gene TRBJ2-7; 7 positions match TRBD1. Sequenced material: blood. CDR3 sequence (DNA): TGTGCCAGCAGGCCCAGACAGGGCTCCTACGAGCAGTACTTC. It specifies CASRPRQGSYEQYF.